This is a list of T cell receptor beta chains from one sample in a study of cytomegalovirus exposure and HLA in healthy donors. TCRdb keeps only in-frame clones here, not all; method: immunoSEQ multiplex PCR. This table has around 180,000 clones, about 77% appearing once. Source material: PBMCs. These receptors all come from a woman aged 30 to 39 in good health and CMV-seropositive. CDR3s include the opening cysteine and the closing phenylalanine or tryptophan. The order of the fields is J gene, V gene, D gene, clone size, CDR3 DNA, CDR3 protein. The D gene is left open where the match is weak. Part of the rows lack a size; the others show once, few, many or a class for expanded clones.

>TRBJ1-5|TRBV6-1|TRBD1|-
TGTGCCGGGCAGGGGGCTACCTATCAGCCCCAGCATTTT
CAGQGATYQPQHF
>TRBJ1-2|TRBV28|-|-
TGTGCCAGCAGCAGTCATCTTACCATCCCGAGAGGGAACTATGGCTACACCTTC
CASSSHLTIPRGNYGYTF
>TRBJ1-1|TRBV6-5|-|-
TGTGCCAGCAGTTATAGGCGACTGGACACTGAAGCTTTCTTT
CASSYRRLDTEAFF
>TRBJ1-3|TRBV7-8|TRBD1|-
TGTGCCAGCAGCTTAAGACAGGGAAACGGAAACACCATATATTTT
CASSLRQGNGNTIYF
>TRBJ2-1|TRBV5-4|TRBD2|few
TGTGCCAGCAGTTTGAACGGGGGGGTTACCTACAATGAGCAGTTCTTC
CASSLNGGVTYNEQFF
>TRBJ2-7|TRBV29-1|TRBD1|once
TGCAGCGTTGAAGGGCAGGGGGCGGACGAGCAGTACTTC
CSVEGQGADEQYF
>TRBJ1-1|TRBV19|TRBD1|-
TGTGCCGGCGGGACAGGCCCTCAGGGGGCTTTCTTT
CAGGTGPQGAFF
>TRBJ2-2|TRBV29-1|-|-
TGCAGCGTTAAGGGGGAGGGACGGGCGAACACCGGGGAGCTGTTTTTT
CSVKGEGRANTGELFF
>TRBJ2-7|TRBV5-1|-|-
TGCGCCAGCAGCAGCCTCACGGGAGCCTACGAGCAGTACTTC
CASSSLTGAYEQYF
>TRBJ2-7|TRBV5-1|-|-
TGCGCCAGCAGCTTGGGGACAGCGAAATCCTACGAGCAGTACTTC
CASSLGTAKSYEQYF
>TRBJ1-6|TRBV10-3|TRBD1|few
TGTGCCATCAGTGAGCTGGACAGGGACGGTAATTCACCCCTCCACTTT
CAISELDRDGNSPLHF
>TRBJ1-5|TRBV6-4|TRBD1|-
TGTGCCAGCTCTGGGGGACAGAATCAGCCCCAGCATTTT
CASSGGQNQPQHF
>TRBJ2-2|TRBV6-4|TRBD1|-
TGTGCCAGCAGTGAACAGGGGGGCACCGGGGAGCTGTTTTTT
CASSEQGGTGELFF
>TRBJ2-5|TRBV19|TRBD2|-
TGTGCCAGTAGGGTTAGCGGGAGGGAAGAGACCCAGTACTTC
CASRVSGREETQYF
>TRBJ1-5|TRBV7-2|-|-
TGTGCCAGCAGCCCCAACTCTGGGGACTATCAGCCCCAGCATTTT
CASSPNSGDYQPQHF
>TRBJ2-3|TRBV6-1|TRBD2|-
TGTGCCAGCAGTGTAGATAGCGGGAGGGTTAGCACAGATACGCAGTATTTT
CASSVDSGRVSTDTQYF
>TRBJ1-5|TRBV11-2|-|-
TGTGCCAGCAGTCGGGGGGCGCGGAATCAGCCCCAGCATTTT
CASSRGARNQPQHF
>TRBJ1-2|TRBV27|-|-
TGTGCCAGCACCAGGACTGGACAGTTGGGCTACACCTTC
CASTRTGQLGYTF
>TRBJ1-4|TRBV9|-|-
TGTGCCAGCAGCGCCATGGCTACTAATGAAAAACTGTTTTTT
CASSAMATNEKLFF
>TRBJ2-7|TRBV27|TRBD2|-
TGTGCCAGCAGTTTATTCGGCGGGGGAGGGTGCGAGCAGTACTTC
CASSLFGGGGCEQYF
>TRBJ1-1|TRBV2|TRBD1|once
TGTGCCAGCAGGGGGGACAGCACTGAAGCTTTCTTT
CASRGDSTEAFF
>TRBJ1-2|TRBV6-5|-|-
TGTGCCGCCAGAGGGAATTATGGCTACACCTTC
CAARGNYGYTF
>TRBJ2-2|TRBV10-1|-|-
TGCGCCAGCACAGGGGCCGCGATTAGCGGGGAGCTGTTTTTT
CASTGAAISGELFF
>TRBJ1-3|TRBV2|-|-
TGTGCCAGCTTCTCCACCGCCGCGGGAAACACCATATATTTT
CASFSTAAGNTIYF
>TRBJ1-2|TRBV7-9|-|-
TGTGCCAGCAGTCCCGAGCCGTCCAAATGGAACTATGGCTACACCTTC
CASSPEPSKWNYGYTF
>TRBJ2-3|TRBV6-5|TRBD2|-
TGTGCCAGCAGACCAACCAGCGGGGCCCGCGATACGCAGTATTTT
CASRPTSGARDTQYF
>TRBJ2-2|TRBV7-9|-|-
TGTGCCAGCAGCCCCTTTTTCACCGGGGAGCTGTTTTTT
CASSPFFTGELFF
>TRBJ2-2|TRBV11-2|-|-
TGTGCCACCACTCTAGGCGGGGAGCTGTTTTTT
CATTLGGELFF
>TRBJ2-3|TRBV5-1|TRBD2|-
TGCGCCAGCAGCTCAGGACTAGCGGGGAGGGGCACAGATACGCAGTATTTT
CASSSGLAGRGTDTQYF
>TRBJ2-5|TRBV10-3|-|-
TGTGCCATCAGTGAGTCCGGGACAAGAGAGACCCAGTACTTC
CAISESGTRETQYF
>TRBJ1-4|TRBV5-4|-|-
TGTGCCAGCAGCTCCAGGGGTTCTAATGAAAAACTGTTTTTT
CASSSRGSNEKLFF
>TRBJ2-7|TRBV19|TRBD1|-
TGTGCCAGTAGTGGGACAGGGTGGGGCGAGCAGTACTTC
CASSGTGWGEQYF
>TRBJ2-7|TRBV21-1|-|-
TGTGCCAGCAGCAAAGCCCGGGACAAAAACTACGAGCAGTACTTC
CASSKARDKNYEQYF
>TRBJ2-6|TRBV4-2|-|-
TGTGCCAGCAGCCAAGGTAGAGAGGGGGCCAACGTCCTGACTTTC
CASSQGREGANVLTF
>TRBJ2-3|TRBV10-1|TRBD2|-
TGCGCCAGCAGTGAAAGCGGGGGGACCACAGATACGCAGTATTTT
CASSESGGTTDTQYF
>TRBJ2-7|TRBV14|TRBD1|-
TGTGCCAGCAGCCAAGGACAGGGGTGGTCCTACGAGCAGTACTTC
CASSQGQGWSYEQYF
>TRBJ2-7|TRBV7-2|-|-
TGTGCCAGCAGCTTACCACAGGGAATCATGGGCGAGCAGTACTTC
CASSLPQGIMGEQYF
>TRBJ2-5|TRBV6-6|TRBD1|-
TGTGCTTCGGACAGGGGGAGAGAGACCCAGTACTTC
CASDRGRETQYF
>TRBJ2-1|TRBV10-2|-|-
TGCGCCAGCAGTGAGATGAGGGTCGGGGGAAATGAGCAGTTCTTC
CASSEMRVGGNEQFF
>TRBJ2-7|TRBV10-1|TRBD1|once
TGCGCCAGCAGTTCCGGGACAGGGATGCAGTACTTC
CASSSGTGMQYF
>TRBJ1-5|TRBV7-2|-|-
TGTGCCAGCAGCTTAGGAGGGTCAGGATCGGCCGTAAGACCCCAGCATTTT
CASSLGGSGSAVRPQHF
>TRBJ2-5|TRBV5-4|TRBD2|-
TGTGCCAGCAGCGGCTCCGGGACTACAGAGACCCAGTACTTC
CASSGSGTTETQYF
>TRBJ1-5|TRBV5-1|-|-
TGCGCCAGCAGCTTGGAGGGGCAGGGCTATCAGCCCCAGCATTTT
CASSLEGQGYQPQHF
>TRBJ1-5|TRBV28|-|-
TGTGCCAGCAGACAGGACGGTCAGCCCCAGCATTTT
CASRQDGQPQHF
>TRBJ2-7|TRBV13|TRBD2|-
TGTGCCAGCAGCTTTGGTCCTGGCGGGAGTTACGAGCAGTACTTC
CASSFGPGGSYEQYF
>TRBJ2-5|TRBV5-1|-|-
TGCGCCAGCAGCCCACTCAGGGGGGCAGAGACCCAGTACTTC
CASSPLRGAETQYF
>TRBJ2-7|TRBV11-1|-|-
TGTGCCAGCAGCCCCGGAGCTCGCGAGCAGTACTTC
CASSPGAREQYF
>TRBJ2-1|TRBV7-6|TRBD1|-
TGTGCCAGCAGCTCGATAACAGGGGGGATTCACAATGAGCAGTTCTTC
CASSSITGGIHNEQFF
>TRBJ2-5|TRBV7-9|TRBD1|few
TGTGCCAGCAGCCCACGGACAGGGCAAGAGACCCAGTACTTC
CASSPRTGQETQYF
>TRBJ2-7|TRBV7-9|-|-
TGTGCCAGCAGCCTAGGAGGCAGGGGCTCCTACGAGCAGTACTTC
CASSLGGRGSYEQYF
>TRBJ1-5|TRBV19|-|-
TGTGCCAGTAGTACTACAGGTACTGGACAGCCCCAGCATTTT
CASSTTGTGQPQHF
>TRBJ1-5|TRBV28|-|-
TGTGCCAGCTTAGCTCGTGGAGATGGCAATCAGCCCCAGCATTTT
CASLARGDGNQPQHF
>TRBJ2-3|TRBV5-1|TRBD2|-
TGCGCCAGCAGCTTGGCGAGTCTAGCGGGAGTCACAGATACGCAGTATTTT
CASSLASLAGVTDTQYF
>TRBJ1-1|TRBV15|-|-
TGTGCCACCAGCAGAGATTATGCGGGAACTGAAGCTTTCTTT
CATSRDYAGTEAFF
>TRBJ2-5|TRBV20-1|TRBD1|-
TGCAGTGGGACAGGGGAAGAGACCCAGTACTTC
CSGTGEETQYF
>TRBJ2-4|TRBV6-5|TRBD2|once
TGTGCCAGCAGTTCCAGCGGGAGTACGGACATTCAGTACTTC
CASSSSGSTDIQYF
>TRBJ1-4|TRBV27|-|-
TGTGCCAGCAGTTTTCACAGGGTCTCTAATGAAAAACTGTTTTTT
CASSFHRVSNEKLFF
>TRBJ2-1|TRBV2|TRBD2|-
TGTGCCAGCAGCCGACTAGCGGGTAGGGTTTATGAGCAGTTCTTC
CASSRLAGRVYEQFF